This T cell receptor beta chain emerged from a study of blood T cell repertoires in COVID-19. Background on the study: Italy, Spain and the United States were the sources of the convalescent and acute COVID-19 samples. Nucleic acid was either cDNA or gDNA, and it came from T cells, B-cell-depleted T cells, or PBMCs.

V was shortened by 5 bases and J by 6 bases, with 17 bases between the two germline ends. This CDR3 contains 15 residues. From germline, CDR1 is LNHNV and CDR2 YYDKDF (reference sequence). Authors' methods: Counts of nucleated cells, estimated from reference gene primer amplification, were obtained. Produced via immunoSEQ multiplex PCR; TCRdb's table is partial and in-frame only. The V and J calls and the clone size are those of that table, but D and trimming were determined from the DNA. Of around 80,000 clones listed, roughly 80% were seen once; the top ten hold approximately 12%. This rearrangement joins TRBV15 to TRBJ2-4; D is perhaps TRBD1 (6 bases). The sample taken for sequencing was peripheral blood. The sequence was obtained from an elderly man with acute or convalescent COVID-19. The CDR3 DNA is TGTGCCACCAGCCCTTGGACAGTAACGGGAAACATTCAGTACTTC. Its translation is CATSPWTVTGNIQYF.